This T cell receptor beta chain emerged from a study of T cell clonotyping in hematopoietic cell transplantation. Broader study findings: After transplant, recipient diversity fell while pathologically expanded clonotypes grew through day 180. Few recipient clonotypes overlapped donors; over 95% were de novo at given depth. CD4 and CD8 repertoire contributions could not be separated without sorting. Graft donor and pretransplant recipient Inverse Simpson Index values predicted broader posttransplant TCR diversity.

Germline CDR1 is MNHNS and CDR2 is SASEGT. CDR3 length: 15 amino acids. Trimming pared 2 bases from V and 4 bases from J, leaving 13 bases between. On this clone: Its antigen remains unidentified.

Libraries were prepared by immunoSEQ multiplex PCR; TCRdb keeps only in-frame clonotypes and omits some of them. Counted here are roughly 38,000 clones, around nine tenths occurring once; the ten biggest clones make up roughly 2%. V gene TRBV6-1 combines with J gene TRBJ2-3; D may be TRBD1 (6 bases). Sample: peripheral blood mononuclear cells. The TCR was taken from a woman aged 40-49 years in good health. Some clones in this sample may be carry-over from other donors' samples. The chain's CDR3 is CASSEPGQRADTQYF. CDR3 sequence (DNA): TGTGCCAGCAGTGAACCCGGACAGAGGGCAGATACGCAGTATTTT.